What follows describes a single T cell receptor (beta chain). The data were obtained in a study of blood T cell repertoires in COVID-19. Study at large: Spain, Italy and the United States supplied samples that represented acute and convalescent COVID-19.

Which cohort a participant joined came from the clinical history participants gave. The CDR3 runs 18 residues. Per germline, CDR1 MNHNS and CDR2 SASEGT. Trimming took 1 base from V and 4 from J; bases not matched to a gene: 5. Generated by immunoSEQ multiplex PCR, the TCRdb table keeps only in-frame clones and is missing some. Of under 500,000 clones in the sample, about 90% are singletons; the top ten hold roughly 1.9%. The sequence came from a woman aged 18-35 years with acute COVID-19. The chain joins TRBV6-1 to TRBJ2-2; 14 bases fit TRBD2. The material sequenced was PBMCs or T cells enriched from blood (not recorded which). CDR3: CASSEGLAGGPSTGELFF. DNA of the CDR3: TGTGCCAGCAGTGAAGGACTAGCGGGGGGGCCGAGCACCGGGGAGCTGTTTTTT.